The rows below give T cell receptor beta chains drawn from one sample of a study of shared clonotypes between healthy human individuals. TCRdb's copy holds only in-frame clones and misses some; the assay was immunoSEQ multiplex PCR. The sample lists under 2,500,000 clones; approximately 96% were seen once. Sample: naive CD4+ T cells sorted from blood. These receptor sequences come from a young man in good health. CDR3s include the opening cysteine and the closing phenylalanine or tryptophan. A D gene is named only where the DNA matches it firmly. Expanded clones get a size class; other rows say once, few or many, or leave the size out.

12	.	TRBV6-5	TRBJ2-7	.	TGTGCCAGCACAAGAAGAGGTGACGAGCAGTACTTC	CASTRRGDEQYF
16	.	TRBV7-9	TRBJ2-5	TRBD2	TGTGCCAGCAGCCCTAGACTAGCGGGGGATCAAGAGACCCAGTACTTC	CASSPRLAGDQETQYF
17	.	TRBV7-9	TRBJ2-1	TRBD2	TGTGCCAGCAGCTTAGCGCTGACTAGCGGGCAGTACAATGAGCAGTTCTTC	CASSLALTSGQYNEQFF
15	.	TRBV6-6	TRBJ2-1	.	TGTGCCAGCAGGGACTCCACTTACGCCTACAATGAGCAGTTCTTC	CASRDSTYAYNEQFF
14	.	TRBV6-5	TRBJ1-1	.	TGTGCCAGCAGTTACGGTGGAAAGAACACTGAAGCTTTCTTT	CASSYGGKNTEAFF
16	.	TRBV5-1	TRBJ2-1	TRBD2	TGCGCCAGCAGCTTGGACCCTAGCGGGAGGGCCAATGAGCAGTTCTTC	CASSLDPSGRANEQFF
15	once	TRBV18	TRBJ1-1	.	TGTGCCAGCTCACCGCCCATGGGGCCGAACACTGAAGCTTTCTTT	CASSPPMGPNTEAFF
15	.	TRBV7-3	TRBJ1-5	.	TGTGCCAGCAGCTTCGGACGGTTTCGGAGTCAGCCCCAGCATTTT	CASSFGRFRSQPQHF
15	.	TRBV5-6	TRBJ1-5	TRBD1	TGTGCCAGCAGCTTTACAGGGGCCAGCAATCAGCCCCAGCATTTT	CASSFTGASNQPQHF
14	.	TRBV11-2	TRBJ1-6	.	TGTGCCAGCAGCTTAGCACAGCGAAATTCACCCCTCCACTTT	CASSLAQRNSPLHF
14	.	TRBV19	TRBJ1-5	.	TGTGCCAGTAAAGGGGAGACCTCCAATCAGCCCCAGCATTTT	CASKGETSNQPQHF